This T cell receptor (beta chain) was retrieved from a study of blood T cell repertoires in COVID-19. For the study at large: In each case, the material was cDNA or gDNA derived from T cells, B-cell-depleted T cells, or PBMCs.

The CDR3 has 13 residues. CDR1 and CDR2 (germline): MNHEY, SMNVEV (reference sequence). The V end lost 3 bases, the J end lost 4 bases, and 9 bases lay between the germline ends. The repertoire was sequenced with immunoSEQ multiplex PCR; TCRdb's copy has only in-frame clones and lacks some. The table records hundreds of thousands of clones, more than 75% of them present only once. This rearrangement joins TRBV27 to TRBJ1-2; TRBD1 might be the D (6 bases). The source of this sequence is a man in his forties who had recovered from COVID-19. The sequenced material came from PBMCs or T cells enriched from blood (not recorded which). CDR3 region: CASSFTGPYGYTF. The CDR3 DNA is TGTGCCAGCAGTTTCACAGGGCCCTATGGCTACACCTTC.